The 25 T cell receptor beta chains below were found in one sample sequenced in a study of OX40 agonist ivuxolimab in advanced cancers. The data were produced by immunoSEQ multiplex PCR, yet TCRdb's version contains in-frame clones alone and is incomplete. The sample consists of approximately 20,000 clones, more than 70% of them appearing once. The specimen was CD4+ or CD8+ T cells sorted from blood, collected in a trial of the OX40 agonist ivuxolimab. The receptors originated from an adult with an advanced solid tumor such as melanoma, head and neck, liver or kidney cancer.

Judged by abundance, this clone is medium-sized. The CDR3 loop reads CASSLASRENYGYTF. CDR3 coding DNA: TGTGCCAGCAGCTTAGCTAGCAGGGAGAACTATGGCTACACCTTC. V gene TRBV7-9 combines with J gene TRBJ1-2, with TRBD1 as a possible D gene (5 bases). Trimming removed 0 bases at V and 2 bases at J, with 10 bases between. This CDR3 comprises 15 residues. Looked up from germline, CDR1 is SEHNR and CDR2 is FQNEAQ (reference sequence).

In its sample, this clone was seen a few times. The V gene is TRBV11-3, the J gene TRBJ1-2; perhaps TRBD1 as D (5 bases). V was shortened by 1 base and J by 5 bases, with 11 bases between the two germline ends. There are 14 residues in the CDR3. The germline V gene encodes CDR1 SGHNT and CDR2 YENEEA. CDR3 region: CASSLGQGGYGYTF. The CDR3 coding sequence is TGTGCCAGCAGCTTAGGGCAGGGTGGATATGGCTACACCTTC.

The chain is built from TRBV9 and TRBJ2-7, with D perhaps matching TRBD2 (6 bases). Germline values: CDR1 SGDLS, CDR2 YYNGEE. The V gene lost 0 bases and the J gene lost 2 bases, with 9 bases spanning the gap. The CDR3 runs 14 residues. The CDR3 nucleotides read TGTGCCAGCAGCGTAGGAACGGGGGCCTACGAGCAGTACTTC. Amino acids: CASSVGTGAYEQYF.

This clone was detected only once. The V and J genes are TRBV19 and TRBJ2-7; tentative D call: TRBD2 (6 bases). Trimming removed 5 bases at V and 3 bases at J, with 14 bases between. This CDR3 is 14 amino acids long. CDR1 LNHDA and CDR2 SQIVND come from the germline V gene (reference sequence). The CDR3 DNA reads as TGTGCCAGTAGTTCTTCCGGGACTGGCTACGAGCAGTACTTC. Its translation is CASSSSGTGYEQYF. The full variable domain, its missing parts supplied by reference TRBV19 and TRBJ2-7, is DGGITQSPKYLFRKEGQNVTLSCEQNLNHDAMYWYRQDPGQGLRLIYYSQIVNDFQKGDIAEGYSVSREKKESFPLTVTSAQKNPTAFYLCASSSSGTGYEQYFGPGTRLTVT.

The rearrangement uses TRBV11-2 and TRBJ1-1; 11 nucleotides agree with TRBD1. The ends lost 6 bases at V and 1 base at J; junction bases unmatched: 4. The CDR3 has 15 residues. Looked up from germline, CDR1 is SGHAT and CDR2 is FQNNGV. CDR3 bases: TGTGCCAGCAGAGGAGGACAGGGGGCGAACACTGAAGCTTTCTTT. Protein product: CASRGGQGANTEAFF.

CDR3 in amino acids: CASRELDGPNEQYF. The CDR3 DNA reads as TGCGCCAGCCGGGAACTCGACGGCCCCAACGAGCAGTACTTC. This sequence joins TRBV5-1 and TRBJ2-7; perhaps TRBD2 as D (5 bases). Deletions cut 7 bases from V and 5 bases from J, with 19 bases between. The CDR3 spans 14 residues. CDR1 is SGHRS and CDR2 is YFSETQ in the germline V gene. The whole variable domain, remainder taken from reference TRBV5-1 and TRBJ2-7, is KAGVTQTPRYLIKTRGQQVTLSCSPISGHRSVSWYQQTPGQGLQFLFEYFSETQRNKGNFPGRFSGRQFSNSRSEMNVSTLELGDSALYLCASRELDGPNEQYFGPGTRLTVT.

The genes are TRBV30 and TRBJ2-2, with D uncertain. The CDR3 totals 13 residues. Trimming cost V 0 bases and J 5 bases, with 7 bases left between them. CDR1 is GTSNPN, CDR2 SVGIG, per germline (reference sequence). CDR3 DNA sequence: TGTGCCTGGAGTGTCATAATGACCGGGGAGCTGTTTTTT. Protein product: CAWSVIMTGELFF.

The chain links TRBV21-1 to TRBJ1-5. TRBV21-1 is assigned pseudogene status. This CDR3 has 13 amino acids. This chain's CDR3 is CALRPLGGRAQHF. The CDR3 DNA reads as TGTGCCCTTAGACCCCTCGGGGGGCGAGCCCAGCATTTT.

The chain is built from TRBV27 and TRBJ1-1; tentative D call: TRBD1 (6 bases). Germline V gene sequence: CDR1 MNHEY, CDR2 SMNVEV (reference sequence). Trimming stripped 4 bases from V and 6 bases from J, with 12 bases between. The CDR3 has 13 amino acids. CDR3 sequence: CASSWATGSEAFF. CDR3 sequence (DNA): TGTGCCAGCAGTTGGGCGACAGGATCTGAAGCTTTCTTT.

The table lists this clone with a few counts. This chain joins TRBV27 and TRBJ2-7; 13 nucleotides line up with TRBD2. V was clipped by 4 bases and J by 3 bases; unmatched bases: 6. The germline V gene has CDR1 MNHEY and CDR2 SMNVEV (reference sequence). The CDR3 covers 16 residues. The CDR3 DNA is TGTGCCAGCAGTTATGGGACTAGCGGGGCGTTCTACGAGCAGTACTTC. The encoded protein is CASSYGTSGAFYEQYF.

CDR3 loop: CASSQDSGFIYYGYTF. For the CDR3, the DNA is TGCGCCAGCAGCCAAGATTCTGGCTTCATTTACTATGGCTACACCTTC. The chain is built from TRBV4-1 and TRBJ1-2; D uncertain. The CDR3 loop spans 16 amino acids. From germline, CDR1 is MGHRA and CDR2 YSYEKL. With 0 bases removed from V and 3 bases from J, the gap between germline ends came to 14 bases.

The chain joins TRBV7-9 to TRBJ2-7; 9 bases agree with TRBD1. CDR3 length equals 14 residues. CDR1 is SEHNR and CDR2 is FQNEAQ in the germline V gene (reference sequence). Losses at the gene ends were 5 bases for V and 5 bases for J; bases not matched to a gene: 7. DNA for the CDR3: TGTGCCAGCAGCACCTGGGACAGGGTCAACGAGCAGTACTTC. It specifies CASSTWDRVNEQYF.

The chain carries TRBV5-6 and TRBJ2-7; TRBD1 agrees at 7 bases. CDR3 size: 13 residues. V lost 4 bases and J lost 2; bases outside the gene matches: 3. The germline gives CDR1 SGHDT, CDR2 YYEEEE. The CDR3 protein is CASSQTGTYEQYF. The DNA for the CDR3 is TGTGCCAGCAGCCAGACAGGGACCTACGAGCAGTACTTC.

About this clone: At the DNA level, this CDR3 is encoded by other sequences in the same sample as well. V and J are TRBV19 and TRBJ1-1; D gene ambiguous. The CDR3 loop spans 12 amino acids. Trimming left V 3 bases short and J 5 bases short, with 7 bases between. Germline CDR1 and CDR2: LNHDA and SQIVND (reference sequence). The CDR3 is CASSILGTEAFF. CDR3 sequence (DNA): TGTGCCAGTAGTATTTTGGGGACTGAAGCTTTCTTT.

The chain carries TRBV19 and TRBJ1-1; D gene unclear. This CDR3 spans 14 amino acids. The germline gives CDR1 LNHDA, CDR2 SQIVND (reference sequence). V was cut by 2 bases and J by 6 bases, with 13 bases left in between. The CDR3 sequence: CASSISGRQAEAFF. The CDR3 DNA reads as TGTGCCAGTAGTATAAGCGGCAGGCAGGCTGAAGCTTTCTTT.

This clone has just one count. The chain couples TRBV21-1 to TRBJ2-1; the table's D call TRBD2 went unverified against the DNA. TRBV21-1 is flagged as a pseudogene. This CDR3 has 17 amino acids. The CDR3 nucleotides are TGTGCCAGCAGCAGCCGCGGGGGGGAGTCGTTCTACAATGAGCAGTTCTTC. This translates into CASSSRGGESFYNEQFF.

CDR3 sequence reads: CASSIFQMSNQPQHF. CDR3 coding DNA: TGTGCCAGTAGTATATTCCAGATGAGCAATCAGCCCCAGCATTTT. The chain couples TRBV19 to TRBJ1-5; D call uncertain. This CDR3 is 15 amino acids long. CDR1 and CDR2 (germline): LNHDA, SQIVND (reference sequence). Trimming took 2 bases from V and 1 from J, leaving 9 bases between them.

CDR3 sequence: CASSQGQGHEQYF. CDR3 coding DNA: TGCGCCAGCAGCCAAGGACAGGGCCACGAGCAGTACTTC. This chain links TRBV4-1 with TRBJ2-7, with 7 nucleotides matching TRBD1. J lost 5 bases, V lost 1 base, and 2 bases had no gene match. Germline assignment: CDR1 MGHRA and CDR2 YSYEKL. The CDR3 runs to 13 residues.

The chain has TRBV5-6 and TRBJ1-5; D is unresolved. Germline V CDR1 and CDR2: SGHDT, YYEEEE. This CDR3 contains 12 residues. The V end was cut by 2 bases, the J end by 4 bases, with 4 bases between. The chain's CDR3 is CASSFGNQPQHF. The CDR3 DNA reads TGTGCCAGCAGCTTCGGAAATCAGCCCCAGCATTTT.

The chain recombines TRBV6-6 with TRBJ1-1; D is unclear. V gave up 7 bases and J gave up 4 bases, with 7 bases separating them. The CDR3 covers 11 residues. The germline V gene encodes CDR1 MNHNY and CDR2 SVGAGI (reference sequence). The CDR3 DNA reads TGTGCCAGCATCACAAGCACTGAAGCTTTCTTT. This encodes CASITSTEAFF.

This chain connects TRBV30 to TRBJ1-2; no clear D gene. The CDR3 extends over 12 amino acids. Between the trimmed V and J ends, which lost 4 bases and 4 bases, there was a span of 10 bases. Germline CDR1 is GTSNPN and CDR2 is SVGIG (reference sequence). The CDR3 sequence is CAWTDGGYGYTF. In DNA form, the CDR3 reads TGTGCCTGGACGGATGGCGGCTATGGCTACACCTTC.

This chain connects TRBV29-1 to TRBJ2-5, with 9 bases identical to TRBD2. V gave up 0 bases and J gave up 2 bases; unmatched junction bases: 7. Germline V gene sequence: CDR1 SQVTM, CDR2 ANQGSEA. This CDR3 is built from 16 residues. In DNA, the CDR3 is TGCAGCGTTGAAGATTCGGCTAGCGGGGCGCAAGAGACCCAGTACTTC. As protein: CSVEDSASGAQETQYF.

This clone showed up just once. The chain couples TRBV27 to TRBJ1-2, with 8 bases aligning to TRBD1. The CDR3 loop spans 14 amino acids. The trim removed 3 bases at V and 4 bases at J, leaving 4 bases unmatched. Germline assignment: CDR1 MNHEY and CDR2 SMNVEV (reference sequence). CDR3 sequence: CASSFQGAAYGYTF. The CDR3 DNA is TGTGCCAGCAGTTTCCAGGGGGCGGCCTATGGCTACACCTTC.

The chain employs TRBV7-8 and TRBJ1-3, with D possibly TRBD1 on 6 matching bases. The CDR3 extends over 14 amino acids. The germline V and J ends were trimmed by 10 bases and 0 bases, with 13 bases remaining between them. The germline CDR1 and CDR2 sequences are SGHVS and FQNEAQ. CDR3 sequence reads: CAILDRSSGNTIYF. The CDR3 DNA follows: TGTGCCATTTTAGACAGGAGCTCTGGAAACACCATATATTTT.

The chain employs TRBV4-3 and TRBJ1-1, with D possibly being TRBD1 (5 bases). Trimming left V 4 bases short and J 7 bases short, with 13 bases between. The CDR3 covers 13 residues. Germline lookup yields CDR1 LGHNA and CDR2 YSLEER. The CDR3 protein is CASSLSREVEAFF. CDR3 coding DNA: TGCGCCAGCAGCCTAAGCAGGGAGGTTGAAGCTTTCTTT.